The following is a T cell receptor (beta chain) sequence with its context. The antigen remains undetermined. This table comes from immunoSEQ multiplex PCR, and its TCRdb copy is limited to in-frame clones, with some not included. This sample has approximately 30,000 clones, with around 86% found just once. This sample is drawn from a study of tissue T cells after allogeneic stem cell transplantation. Study as a whole: Viable blood and marrow gave sorted CD3+ T cells if numbers allowed. The study's findings and limits: Anatomically similar tissues had similar TCR repertoires within each patient.

The CDR3 loop spans 19 amino acids. With 0 bases removed from V and 7 bases from J, the gap between germline ends came to 25 bases. Germline V lookup: CDR1 SGDLS, CDR2 YYNGEE. The rearrangement joins TRBV9 to TRBJ1-4; D possibly corresponds to TRBD1 (5 bases). The TCR was taken from a woman aged 18-49 years who later had graft-versus-host disease after an allogeneic stem cell transplant. The material sequenced was blood, taken before transplantation. CDR3 in amino acids: CASSVGPGWPGGQSEKLFF. CDR3 nucleotides: TGTGCCAGCAGCGTAGGTCCAGGGTGGCCCGGAGGGCAGAGTGAAAAACTGTTTTTT.